Listed below are T cell receptor beta chains from one sample, sequenced in a study of early T cells in non-severe SARS-CoV-2 infection. TCRdb reanalysed the 5' RACE reads using MiXCR and keeps one entry per CDR3 protein. The data show some 62,000 distinct CDR3 sequences, roughly a tenth seen once. Sequencing was done on a sample of whole blood. These receptor sequences come from an adult who was a healthcare worker with PCR-confirmed SARS-CoV-2 infection or an uninfected control (not recorded which). Each CDR3 is given with its conserved first and last residue. D genes are given only for firm matches. Clone size is not always given. Where it is, it says once, few, many or a class for expanded clones.

v_gene: TRBV3-1; d_gene: NA; j_gene: TRBJ2-1; abundance: few; CDR3nt: TGTGCCAGCAGCCAAGATACAGGGCTTAATGAGCAGTTCTTC; CDR3aa: CASSQDTGLNEQFF
v_gene: TRBV15; d_gene: NA; j_gene: TRBJ2-1; abundance: NA; CDR3nt: TGTGCCACCAGTTTACTAGAACAGTACAATGAGCAGTTCTTC; CDR3aa: CATSLLEQYNEQFF
v_gene: TRBV5-1; d_gene: TRBD1; j_gene: TRBJ2-5; abundance: NA; CDR3nt: TGCGCCAGCACCGACAGGGCAATCCAAGAGACCCAGTACTTC; CDR3aa: CASTDRAIQETQYF
v_gene: TRBV10-1; d_gene: NA; j_gene: TRBJ2-2; abundance: few; CDR3nt: TGCGCCAGCAGGGGACAAGGCCCCGGGGAGCTGTTTTTT; CDR3aa: CASRGQGPGELFF
v_gene: TRBV2; d_gene: NA; j_gene: TRBJ1-1; abundance: NA; CDR3nt: TGTGCCAGCAGTGGGGCCCGGTGGGTAGGGAACACTGAAGCTTTCTTT; CDR3aa: CASSGARWVGNTEAFF
v_gene: TRBV29-1; d_gene: TRBD1; j_gene: TRBJ2-3; abundance: NA; CDR3nt: TGCAGCGTTGAGTGGGGGCTCGGACAGGCGGTGAATACGCAGTATTTT; CDR3aa: CSVEWGLGQAVNTQYF
v_gene: TRBV5-1; d_gene: NA; j_gene: TRBJ2-1; abundance: NA; CDR3nt: TGCGCCAGCAGCTTGGAGTCCCACGATGAGCAGTTCTTC; CDR3aa: CASSLESHDEQFF
v_gene: TRBV6-6; d_gene: NA; j_gene: TRBJ1-5; abundance: many; CDR3nt: TGTGCCAGCAGACCGGCCCTCGAAGATCAGCCCCAGCATTTT; CDR3aa: CASRPALEDQPQHF
v_gene: TRBV5-8; d_gene: NA; j_gene: TRBJ2-2; abundance: many; CDR3nt: TGTGCCAGCACCCCGAGGGGGGGCCGGACCGGGGAGCTGTTTTTT; CDR3aa: CASTPRGGRTGELFF
v_gene: TRBV11-2; d_gene: NA; j_gene: TRBJ1-1; abundance: NA; CDR3nt: TGTGCCAGCAGCTTAAGACGGGCGGGGGACACTGAAGCTTTCTTT; CDR3aa: CASSLRRAGDTEAFF
v_gene: TRBV10-2; d_gene: NA; j_gene: TRBJ1-4; abundance: few; CDR3nt: TGCGCCAGCAGTGAGTGGGGGGGCCAGGATGAAAAACTGTTTTTT; CDR3aa: CASSEWGGQDEKLFF
v_gene: TRBV30; d_gene: TRBD1; j_gene: TRBJ1-1; abundance: many; CDR3nt: TGTGCCTGGGACAGGGGACGGAACACTGAAGCTTTCTTT; CDR3aa: CAWDRGRNTEAFF
v_gene: TRBV5-1; d_gene: TRBD1; j_gene: TRBJ2-1; abundance: NA; CDR3nt: TGCGCCTCAAAGTCACTAGGGGACAGTTACAATGAGCAGTTCTTC; CDR3aa: CASKSLGDSYNEQFF
v_gene: TRBV12-3/TRBV12-4; d_gene: TRBD1; j_gene: TRBJ1-1; abundance: NA; CDR3nt: TGTGCCAGCCTCAACAGGGGGTATAACACTGAAGCTTTCTTT; CDR3aa: CASLNRGYNTEAFF
v_gene: TRBV5-6; d_gene: NA; j_gene: TRBJ2-3; abundance: NA; CDR3nt: TGTGCCAGCAGCTTGGCCCAGACTCAGTGGTATTTT; CDR3aa: CASSLAQTQWYF
v_gene: TRBV10-1; d_gene: NA; j_gene: TRBJ1-2; abundance: few; CDR3nt: TGCGCCAGCAGTGACTCTGCTATACCGCCCTATGGCTACACCTTC; CDR3aa: CASSDSAIPPYGYTF
v_gene: TRBV6-7; d_gene: NA; j_gene: TRBJ1-6; abundance: NA; CDR3nt: TGTGCCAGCAGTCCCTGTAAGGGCCGCTATAATTCACCCCTCCACTTT; CDR3aa: CASSPCKGRYNSPLHF
v_gene: TRBV2; d_gene: NA; j_gene: TRBJ1-1; abundance: few; CDR3nt: TGTGCCAGCAGCTACAAGAATGAAGCTTTCTTT; CDR3aa: CASSYKNEAFF
v_gene: TRBV12-5; d_gene: NA; j_gene: TRBJ1-5; abundance: many; CDR3nt: TGTGCTAGTGGTTTGGTACCGGGGGACGGTCAGCCCCAGCATTTT; CDR3aa: CASGLVPGDGQPQHF
v_gene: TRBV7-6; d_gene: TRBD1; j_gene: TRBJ1-2; abundance: NA; CDR3nt: TGTGCCAGCAGCCTGGGACAGGGAGGCTATGGCTACACCTTC; CDR3aa: CASSLGQGGYGYTF
v_gene: TRBV2; d_gene: NA; j_gene: TRBJ2-3; abundance: many; CDR3nt: TGTGCCAGCAGAGAAAGGGACCGCACAGATACGCAGTATTTT; CDR3aa: CASRERDRTDTQYF
v_gene: TRBV9; d_gene: TRBD2; j_gene: TRBJ2-2; abundance: many; CDR3nt: TGTGCCAGCAGCGTAGGGACTAGCGGGGGGCCGAACACCGGGGAGCTGTTTTTT; CDR3aa: CASSVGTSGGPNTGELFF
v_gene: TRBV20-1; d_gene: NA; j_gene: TRBJ1-2; abundance: NA; CDR3nt: TGCAGTGCTAGAGCCCCTTTGCGGGAAGCGGACAACTATGGCTACACCTTC; CDR3aa: CSARAPLREADNYGYTF
v_gene: TRBV13; d_gene: TRBD2; j_gene: TRBJ2-1; abundance: many; CDR3nt: TGTGCCAGCCGACTAGCGAGCTACAATGAGCAGTTCTTC; CDR3aa: CASRLASYNEQFF
v_gene: TRBV18; d_gene: TRBD1; j_gene: TRBJ1-1; abundance: many; CDR3nt: TGTGCCAGCTCACCAATCCAGGGGGCGAACACTGAAGCTTTCTTT; CDR3aa: CASSPIQGANTEAFF
v_gene: TRBV2; d_gene: TRBD1; j_gene: TRBJ2-5; abundance: few; CDR3nt: TGTGCCAGCAGCGGAACAGGATCAGGGGGCCGGAAAGAGACCCAGTACTTC; CDR3aa: CASSGTGSGGRKETQYF
v_gene: TRBV13; d_gene: TRBD1; j_gene: TRBJ1-5; abundance: many; CDR3nt: TGTGCCAGCAGCTCACGAGCAGGGGGAGGTTATCAGCCCCAGCATTTT; CDR3aa: CASSSRAGGGYQPQHF
v_gene: TRBV9; d_gene: NA; j_gene: TRBJ1-1; abundance: few; CDR3nt: TGTGCCAGCAGCGTACGCATGGGGGCTGGAACTGAAGCTTTCTTT; CDR3aa: CASSVRMGAGTEAFF
v_gene: TRBV24-1; d_gene: NA; j_gene: TRBJ2-3; abundance: NA; CDR3nt: TGTGCCACCAGTGGACTCGCTCGCACAGATACGCAGTATTTT; CDR3aa: CATSGLARTDTQYF
v_gene: TRBV4-1; d_gene: NA; j_gene: TRBJ2-5; abundance: NA; CDR3nt: TGCGCCAGCAGCCCGGGGACCGCCTTGGAGGGGTACCAAGAGACCCAGTACTTC; CDR3aa: CASSPGTALEGYQETQYF
v_gene: TRBV5-6; d_gene: TRBD2; j_gene: TRBJ2-1; abundance: few; CDR3nt: TGTGCCAGCAGCTTGTATCGGCGACTAGCGGGGGGCCTCTCCTACAATGAGCAGTTCTTC; CDR3aa: CASSLYRRLAGGLSYNEQFF
v_gene: TRBV5-4; d_gene: NA; j_gene: TRBJ1-3; abundance: few; CDR3nt: TGTGCCAGCAGCGGGGGGAGGCCTGGAAACACCATATATTTT; CDR3aa: CASSGGRPGNTIYF
v_gene: TRBV6-6; d_gene: NA; j_gene: TRBJ2-5; abundance: few; CDR3nt: TGTGCCAGCAGTTACTCAAGACCCCCCCTGGGAGAGACCCAGTACTTC; CDR3aa: CASSYSRPPLGETQYF
v_gene: TRBV20-1; d_gene: TRBD1; j_gene: TRBJ1-2; abundance: NA; CDR3nt: TGCAGTGCTAGGAACAGGGGCAACTATGGCTACACCTTC; CDR3aa: CSARNRGNYGYTF
v_gene: TRBV29-1; d_gene: NA; j_gene: TRBJ2-3; abundance: many; CDR3nt: TGCAGCGTTGAAGATTTTACTTCGGCCCAGGGGACGCAGTATTTT; CDR3aa: CSVEDFTSAQGTQYF
v_gene: TRBV20-1; d_gene: TRBD1; j_gene: TRBJ1-1; abundance: NA; CDR3nt: TGCAGTGCTATCACCGGGACAGCGAACACTGAAGCTTTCTTT; CDR3aa: CSAITGTANTEAFF
v_gene: TRBV19; d_gene: TRBD2; j_gene: TRBJ2-5; abundance: NA; CDR3nt: TGTGCCAGTAGTATATCGGGACTAGCGGGGGGCCAACAGACCCAGTACTTC; CDR3aa: CASSISGLAGGQQTQYF
v_gene: TRBV11-1; d_gene: NA; j_gene: TRBJ2-5; abundance: NA; CDR3nt: TGTGCCAGCAGCACAGGGGAGACCCAGTACTTC; CDR3aa: CASSTGETQYF
v_gene: TRBV9; d_gene: TRBD1; j_gene: TRBJ1-2; abundance: many; CDR3nt: TGTGCCAGCAGCGTACGGACAGGGGGCGGGGATGGCTACACCTTC; CDR3aa: CASSVRTGGGDGYTF
v_gene: TRBV4-1; d_gene: NA; j_gene: TRBJ2-3; abundance: few; CDR3nt: TGCGCCAGCAGGAAAGTTGCCATGGCGTCCCCAGATACGCAGTATTTT; CDR3aa: CASRKVAMASPDTQYF
v_gene: TRBV29-1; d_gene: NA; j_gene: TRBJ2-2; abundance: many; CDR3nt: TGCAGCGTTGGGACTATGGGCACCGGGGAGCTGTTTTTT; CDR3aa: CSVGTMGTGELFF
v_gene: TRBV4-2; d_gene: NA; j_gene: TRBJ1-4; abundance: many; CDR3nt: TGTGCCAGCAGCCAAGCTGTAAAGGATAATGAAAAACTGTTTTTT; CDR3aa: CASSQAVKDNEKLFF
v_gene: TRBV20-1; d_gene: TRBD1; j_gene: TRBJ2-4; abundance: few; CDR3nt: TGCAGTGCGAAACAGGGGTCTTTTGTCAAAAACATTCAGTACTTC; CDR3aa: CSAKQGSFVKNIQYF
v_gene: TRBV30; d_gene: NA; j_gene: TRBJ1-1; abundance: NA; CDR3nt: TGTGCCTGGATTACAGCGCTGGGTACTGAAGCTTTCTTT; CDR3aa: CAWITALGTEAFF
v_gene: TRBV9; d_gene: NA; j_gene: TRBJ2-1; abundance: NA; CDR3nt: TGTGCCAGCAGCGAGGGGAAGGCCTACAATGAGCAGTTCTTC; CDR3aa: CASSEGKAYNEQFF
v_gene: TRBV7-2; d_gene: NA; j_gene: TRBJ2-3; abundance: NA; CDR3nt: TGTGCCAGCAGCTTCGGAGCTAGTCCAGATACGCAGTATTTT; CDR3aa: CASSFGASPDTQYF
v_gene: TRBV7-2; d_gene: NA; j_gene: TRBJ1-2; abundance: NA; CDR3nt: TGTGCCAGCAGCTTAAACAGCAACTATGGCTACACCTTC; CDR3aa: CASSLNSNYGYTF
v_gene: TRBV20-1; d_gene: NA; j_gene: TRBJ2-3; abundance: many; CDR3nt: TGCAGTGCTAGAGAGGACGGGCTCACAGATACGCAGTATTTT; CDR3aa: CSAREDGLTDTQYF
v_gene: TRBV7-2; d_gene: NA; j_gene: TRBJ2-1; abundance: NA; CDR3nt: TGTGCCAGCAGCTACACACGCCTTGAGCAGTTCTTC; CDR3aa: CASSYTRLEQFF
v_gene: TRBV20-1; d_gene: NA; j_gene: TRBJ1-4; abundance: NA; CDR3nt: TGCAGCGGACAAACAGACAATGAAAAACTGTTTTTT; CDR3aa: CSGQTDNEKLFF